Listed below are T cell receptor beta chains from one sample, sequenced in a study of OX40 agonist ivuxolimab in advanced cancers. Generated by immunoSEQ multiplex PCR, the TCRdb table keeps only in-frame clones and is missing some. Among fewer than 95,000 clones listed, approximately 79% were seen once. The specimen was CD4+ or CD8+ T cells sorted from blood, collected in a trial of the OX40 agonist ivuxolimab. The origin of the receptors is an adult with an advanced solid tumor such as melanoma, head and neck, liver or kidney cancer. CDR3s include the opening cysteine and the closing phenylalanine or tryptophan. Fields, in order: CDR3 length, J gene, V gene, CDR3 protein.

13	TRBJ1-1	TRBV7-6	CASSRGWAIEAFF
14	TRBJ2-1	TRBV27	CASSLSTGGVPRFF
13	TRBJ2-2	TRBV28	CATLKWGTGELFF
14	TRBJ1-1	TRBV2	CASSEAGGNTEAFF
16	TRBJ1-1	TRBV7-9	CASSLVGMALNTEAFF
14	TRBJ2-1	TRBV10-2	CASEADIPLNEQFF
16	TRBJ2-4	TRBV27	CASSPRTEQAKNIQYF
15	TRBJ2-1	TRBV28	CASKMAGHPNNEQFF
12	TRBJ2-3	TRBV28	CASRDDRGLKYF
15	TRBJ1-2	TRBV5-1	CASSFEGKPNYGYTF
14	TRBJ2-5	TRBV28	CASSSGQGQKTQYF
14	TRBJ2-3	TRBV29-1	CSSIRARGLDTQYF
15	TRBJ1-6	TRBV6-5	CASRQQLSYNSPLHF
11	TRBJ2-7	TRBV7-9	CASSLSGEQYF
15	TRBJ2-7	TRBV6-5	CASSYHSSGNDEQYF
16	TRBJ2-1	TRBV7-9	CASSSPGGGRSNEQFF
15	TRBJ1-4	TRBV2	CASSERGWANEKLFF
15	TRBJ1-5	TRBV9	CASSVDGASNQPQHF
13	TRBJ1-2	TRBV19	CASTGRQGRGYTF
15	TRBJ1-4	TRBV19	CASSNHREEDEKLFF
14	TRBJ1-1	TRBV10-2	CARKTRDSYTEAFF
15	TRBJ2-3	TRBV7-8	CASSPTSGGAVTQYF
13	TRBJ2-5	TRBV11-2	CASSLSARETQYF
13	TRBJ2-5	TRBV7-3	CASSSASGMAQYF
14	TRBJ1-2	TRBV19	CASRTGILDYGYTF
17	TRBJ1-4	TRBV28	CASSPGQGAGSNEKLFF
15	TRBJ2-7	TRBV27	CASSLVGLATYEQYF
17	TRBJ2-5	TRBV9	CASSVAGLAGGKETQYF
13	TRBJ2-5	TRBV5-8	CASSLKRQETQYF
15	TRBJ1-2	TRBV28	CASRAQRQGGGGYTF
14	TRBJ2-7	TRBV18	CASSPGQGAYEQYF
13	TRBJ1-1	TRBV6-5	CASSYMGGSEAFF
18	TRBJ2-2	TRBV5-1	CASSFGLAGGNGAGELFF
16	TRBJ2-7	TRBV6-5	CASSYSASKMSYEQYF
16	TRBJ1-1	TRBV5-6	CASSLRDSYMNTEAFF
12	TRBJ1-2	TRBV27	CASRTLQGAYTF
15	TRBJ2-7	TRBV4-1	CASSPSSGRSYEQYF
16	TRBJ1-1	TRBV14	CASSRYLTAMNTEAFF
19	TRBJ2-6	TRBV27	CASSLIRIALTSGANVLTF
22	TRBJ2-2	TRBV28	CASSLGFSFRSGGGRYTGELFF
14	TRBJ2-1	TRBV5-1	CASSLGTSANEQFF
15	TRBJ1-1	TRBV10-1	CASRSVSLLGAEAFF
14	TRBJ2-2	TRBV29-1	CSVKQGWDTGELFF
14	TRBJ2-2	TRBV11-3	CASSLEGEVRELFF
12	TRBJ2-1	TRBV28	CASKTGGNEQFF
13	TRBJ2-2	TRBV7-2	CASSHPSSGELFF
13	TRBJ2-7	TRBV7-9	CASSLSGGYEQYF